This T cell receptor (beta chain) originates from a study of blood T cell repertoires in COVID-19. In the study overall: COVID-19 samples collected from the United States, Italy and Spain covered acute and convalescent phases. T cells, B-cell-depleted T cells, or PBMCs supplied cDNA or gDNA.

Per the authors' pipeline: From reference gene primer amplification, estimates of nucleated cell counts were derived. TCRdb's copy holds only in-frame clones and misses some; the assay was immunoSEQ multiplex PCR. Clonal size and the V and J genes are those of that table, whereas D and trimming came from the DNA. The sample holds around 100,000 clones, about 80% seen once. The sequence came from a woman between 65 and 79 years old with acute or convalescent COVID-19. The sequenced sample consisted of peripheral blood.

The CDR3 DNA sequence: TGTGCCAGCAGCTTAGGTAGCGGGGGGCGAACTAATGAAAAACTGTTTTTT. Translated, it gives CASSLGSGGRTNEKLFF. This rearrangement joins TRBV7-2 to TRBJ1-4; D is perhaps TRBD1 (6 bases). The V gene's germline CDR1 is SGHTA and CDR2 FQGNSA. The CDR3 runs to 17 residues. Trimming took 1 base from V and 1 from J, leaving 13 bases between them.